This T cell receptor (beta chain) was captured by sequencing in a study of stem cell transplantation in POMP-related autoinflammatory disease. Assay used: immunoSEQ multiplex PCR; TCRdb lists only in-frame clones, some missing. The sample includes 68,000 or so clones, approximately 91% of them seen just once. The CDR3 runs to 12 residues. V was clipped by 4 bases and J by 2 bases, with 5 bases between them. Germline values: CDR1 KGHSH, CDR2 LQKENI. The sequencing here drew on CD4+ T cells from PBMCs, taken after stem cell transplantation. The clonotype comes from a human patient with POMP-related autoinflammation and immune dysregulation (PRAID). Some of the T cells might come from the graft donor. The genes are TRBV18 and TRBJ2-5; D is undetermined. The CDR3 DNA sequence: TGTGCCAGCTCACTCGGGCAAGAGACCCAGTACTTC. Its protein product is CASSLGQETQYF.